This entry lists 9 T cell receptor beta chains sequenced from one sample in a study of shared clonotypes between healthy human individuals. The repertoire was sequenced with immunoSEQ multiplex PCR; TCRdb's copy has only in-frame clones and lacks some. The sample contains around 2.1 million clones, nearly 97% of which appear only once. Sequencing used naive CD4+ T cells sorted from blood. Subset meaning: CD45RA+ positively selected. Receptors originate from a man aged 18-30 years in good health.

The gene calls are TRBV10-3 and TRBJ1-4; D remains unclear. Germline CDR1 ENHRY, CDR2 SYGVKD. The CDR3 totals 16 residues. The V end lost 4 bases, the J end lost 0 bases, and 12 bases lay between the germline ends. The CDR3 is CAISADLVATNEKLFF. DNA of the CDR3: TGTGCCATCAGTGCCGATTTAGTTGCAACTAATGAAAAACTGTTTTTT.

DNA of the CDR3: TGTGCCAGCGGACCCTCCGGGACAGGGTACTCACCCCTCCACTTT. The encoded protein is CASGPSGTGYSPLHF. V and J are TRBV2 and TRBJ1-6; 9 bases are shared with TRBD1. The CDR3 sequence is 15 residues long. Unmatched junction bases numbered 12, after V lost 8 bases and J lost 10 bases. Germline V CDR1 and CDR2: SNHLY, FYNNEI.

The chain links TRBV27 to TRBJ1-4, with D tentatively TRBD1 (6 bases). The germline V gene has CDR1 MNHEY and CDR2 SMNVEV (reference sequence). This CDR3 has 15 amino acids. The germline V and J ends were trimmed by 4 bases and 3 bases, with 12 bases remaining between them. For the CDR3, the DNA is TGTGCCAGCAGTTCCCCAGGGGCGGCTAATGAAAAACTGTTTTTT. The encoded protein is CASSSPGAANEKLFF.

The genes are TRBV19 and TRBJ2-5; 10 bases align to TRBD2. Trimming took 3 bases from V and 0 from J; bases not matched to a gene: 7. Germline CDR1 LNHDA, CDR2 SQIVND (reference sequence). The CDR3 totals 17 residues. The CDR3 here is CASSMEGTSAYQETQYF. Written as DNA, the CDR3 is TGTGCCAGTAGTATGGAGGGGACTAGCGCATACCAAGAGACCCAGTACTTC.

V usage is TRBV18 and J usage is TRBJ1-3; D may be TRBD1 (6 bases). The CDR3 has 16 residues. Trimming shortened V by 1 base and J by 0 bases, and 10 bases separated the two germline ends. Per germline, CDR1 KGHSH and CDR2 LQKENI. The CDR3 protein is CASSPLQGFSGNTIYF. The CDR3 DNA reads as TGTGCCAGCTCACCACTACAGGGATTCTCTGGAAACACCATATATTTT. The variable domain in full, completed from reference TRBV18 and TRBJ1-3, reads NAGVMQNPRHLVRRRGQEARLRCSPMKGHSHVYWYRQLPEEGLKFMVYLQKENIIDESGMPKERFSAEFPKEGPSILRIQQVVRGDSAAYFCASSPLQGFSGNTIYFGEGSWLTVV.

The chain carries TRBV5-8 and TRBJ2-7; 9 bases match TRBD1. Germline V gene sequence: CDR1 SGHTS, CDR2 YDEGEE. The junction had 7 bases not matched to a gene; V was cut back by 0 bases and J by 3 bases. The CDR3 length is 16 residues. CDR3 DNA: TGTGCCAGCAGCTTGGGAATGGGACAGGGAGTCTACGAGCAGTACTTC. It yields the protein CASSLGMGQGVYEQYF. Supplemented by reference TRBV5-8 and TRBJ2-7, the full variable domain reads EAGVTQSPTHLIKTRGQQATLRCSPISGHTSVYWYQQALGLGLQFLLWYDEGEERNRGNFPPRFSGRQFPNYSSELNVNALELEDSALYLCASSLGMGQGVYEQYFGPGTRLTVT.

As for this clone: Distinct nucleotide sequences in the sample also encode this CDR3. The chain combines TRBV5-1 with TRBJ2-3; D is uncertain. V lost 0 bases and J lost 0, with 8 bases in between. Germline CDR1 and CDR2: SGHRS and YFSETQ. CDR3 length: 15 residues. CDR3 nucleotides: TGCGCCAGCAGCTTGGAGGGCGCTAGCACAGATACGCAGTATTTT. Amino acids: CASSLEGASTDTQYF.

The CDR3 DNA reads TGTGCCAGCAGCTCCGACTGGGTCGCAGATACGCAGTATTTT. Amino acids: CASSSDWVADTQYF. The chain is built from TRBV11-3 and TRBJ2-3; D gene ambiguous. The germline V gene encodes CDR1 SGHNT and CDR2 YENEEA. This CDR3 is 14 amino acids long. With 4 bases removed from V and 4 bases from J, the gap between germline ends came to 12 bases.

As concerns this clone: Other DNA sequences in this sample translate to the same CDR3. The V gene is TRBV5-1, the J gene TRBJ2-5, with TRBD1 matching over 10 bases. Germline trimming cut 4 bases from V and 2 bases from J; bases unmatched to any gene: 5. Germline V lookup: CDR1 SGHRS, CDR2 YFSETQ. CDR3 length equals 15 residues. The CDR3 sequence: CASSLGQGGQETQYF. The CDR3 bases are TGCGCCAGCAGCCTTGGACAGGGGGGACAAGAGACCCAGTACTTC.